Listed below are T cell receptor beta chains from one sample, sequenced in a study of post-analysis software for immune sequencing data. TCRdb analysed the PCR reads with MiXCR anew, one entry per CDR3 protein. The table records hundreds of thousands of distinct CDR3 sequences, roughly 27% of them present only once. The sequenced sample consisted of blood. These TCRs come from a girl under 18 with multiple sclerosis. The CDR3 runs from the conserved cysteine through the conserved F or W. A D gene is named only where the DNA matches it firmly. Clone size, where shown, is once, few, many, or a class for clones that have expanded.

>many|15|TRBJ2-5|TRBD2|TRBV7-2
CASRETSGNQETQYF
TGTGCCAGCAGAGAGACTAGCGGGAACCAAGAGACCCAGTACTTC
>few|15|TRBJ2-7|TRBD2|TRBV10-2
CASSVTLGGSYEQYF
TGCGCCAGCAGCGTTACCCTCGGGGGGTCCTACGAGCAGTACTTC
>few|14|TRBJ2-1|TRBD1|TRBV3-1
CASSQGTGLNEQFF
TGTGCCAGCAGCCAGGGGACAGGGCTCAATGAGCAGTTCTTC
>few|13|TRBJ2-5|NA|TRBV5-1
CASSFWGEETQYF
TGCGCCAGCAGCTTTTGGGGGGAAGAGACCCAGTACTTC
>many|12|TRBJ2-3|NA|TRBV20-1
CSASPLADTQYF
TGCAGTGCTAGCCCTCTAGCAGATACGCAGTATTTT
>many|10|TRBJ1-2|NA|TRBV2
CASSGGGYTF
TGTGCCAGCAGTGGGGGTGGCTACACCTTC
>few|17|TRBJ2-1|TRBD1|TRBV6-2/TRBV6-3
CASSPGRMGQGFNEQFF
TGTGCCAGCAGCCCGGGACGTATGGGACAGGGGTTCAATGAGCAGTTCTTC
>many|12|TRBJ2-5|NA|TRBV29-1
CSAGGPGEEQYF
TGCAGCGCCGGGGGGCCAGGGGAAGAGCAGTACTTC
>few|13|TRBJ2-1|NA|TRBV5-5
CASRLTGSNEQFF
TGTGCCAGCAGGCTCACAGGGAGCAATGAGCAGTTCTTC
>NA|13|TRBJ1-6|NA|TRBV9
CASSPSWDSPLHF
TGTGCCAGCAGCCCGTCGTGGGATTCACCCCTCCACTTT
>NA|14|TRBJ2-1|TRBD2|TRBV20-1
CSADLAAKWDEQFF
TGCAGTGCAGATCTAGCGGCCAAGTGGGATGAGCAGTTCTTC
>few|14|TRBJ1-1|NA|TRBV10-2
CASSELRERGEAFF
TGCGCCAGCAGTGAGTTACGGGAGAGAGGTGAAGCTTTCTTT
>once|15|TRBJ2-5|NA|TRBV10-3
CAISVTSQNYNEQYF
TGTGCCATCAGTGTCACTAGCCAGAACTACAATGAGCAGTACTTC
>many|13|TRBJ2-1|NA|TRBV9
CASSVRLYNEQFF
TGTGCCAGCAGCGTCCGACTTTACAATGAGCAGTTCTTC
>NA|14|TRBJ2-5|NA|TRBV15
CATSRDPRGETQYF
TGTGCCACCAGCAGAGACCCCAGGGGAGAGACCCAGTACTTC
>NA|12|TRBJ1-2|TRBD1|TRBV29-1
CSVGRDRDGYTF
TGCAGCGTTGGTAGGGACAGGGATGGCTACACCTTC
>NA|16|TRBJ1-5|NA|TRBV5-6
CASSLTAGASNQPQHF
TGTGCCAGCAGCTTGACTGCAGGGGCTAGCAATCAGCCCCAGCATTTT
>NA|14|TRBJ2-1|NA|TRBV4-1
CASSQDWARNEQFF
TGCGCCAGCAGCCAAGATTGGGCCCGGAATGAGCAGTTCTTC
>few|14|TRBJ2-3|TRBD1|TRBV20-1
CSALSGTGGNTQYF
TGCAGTGCTCTCTCCGGGACAGGGGGTAATACGCAGTATTTT
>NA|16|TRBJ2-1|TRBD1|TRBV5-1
CASSYLGQAPGNEQFF
TGCGCCAGCAGTTACCTAGGACAGGCCCCGGGGAATGAGCAGTTCTTC
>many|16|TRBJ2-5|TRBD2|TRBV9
CASSPTMGLPGETQYF
TGTGCCAGCAGCCCAACAATGGGACTACCGGGGGAGACCCAGTACTTC
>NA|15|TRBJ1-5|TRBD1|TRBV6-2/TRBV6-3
CASSKQGGSNQPQHF
TGTGCCAGCAGCAAACAGGGGGGGAGCAATCAGCCCCAGCATTTT